The rows below give T cell receptor beta chains drawn from one sample of a study of blood T cell repertoires in COVID-19. Profiled with immunoSEQ multiplex PCR; TCRdb holds only in-frame clones, not every one. The sample includes about 220,000 clones, roughly 85% seen only once; the top ten take under 3.5%. The sample consisted of peripheral blood. Every receptor here comes from a man between 45 and 60 years old who had recovered from COVID-19. The CDR3 runs from the conserved cysteine through the conserved F or W. Each record gives: CDR3 protein, CDR3 length, D gene, J gene, V gene. A D gene is named only where the DNA matches it firmly.

CASSFAGASIQYF	13	NA	TRBJ2-4	TRBV12-3/TRBV12-4
CASSPGTVYGYTF	13	TRBD1	TRBJ1-2	TRBV27
CASTGGLEQYF	11	NA	TRBJ2-7	TRBV6-5
CASSSMTGFDSYNEQFF	17	NA	TRBJ2-1	TRBV5-1
CASSQTSVQETQYF	14	TRBD2	TRBJ2-5	TRBV5-6
CASSMGLAGGYEQYF	15	TRBD2	TRBJ2-7	TRBV19
CASSLVVAGSGGEQFF	16	TRBD2	TRBJ2-1	TRBV5-1
CASSPRTSGVSSYNEQFF	18	TRBD2	TRBJ2-1	TRBV4-2
CASSPLGGGQETQYF	15	TRBD2	TRBJ2-5	TRBV3-1/TRBV3-2
CSVEVAGQGGLSSGNTIYF	19	TRBD1	TRBJ1-3	TRBV29-1
CSASPGGLGSLEQYF	15	TRBD1	TRBJ2-7	TRBV20-1
CASSQVWGGRHEQYF	15	TRBD2	TRBJ2-7	TRBV4-2
CASSFTGKGINEKLFF	16	NA	TRBJ1-4	TRBV4-1
CASSFVQAQNTEAFF	15	NA	TRBJ1-1	TRBV5-1
CASSPYSPSGANVLTF	16	NA	TRBJ2-6	TRBV7-2
CASSFSGRWSYEQYF	15	TRBD2	TRBJ2-7	TRBV28
CASSRRQGEIGKNIQYF	17	TRBD1	TRBJ2-4	TRBV7-9
CASSSGQTHSGANVLTF	17	NA	TRBJ2-6	TRBV5-1
CASSLDRGYNSPLHF	15	TRBD1	TRBJ1-6	TRBV28